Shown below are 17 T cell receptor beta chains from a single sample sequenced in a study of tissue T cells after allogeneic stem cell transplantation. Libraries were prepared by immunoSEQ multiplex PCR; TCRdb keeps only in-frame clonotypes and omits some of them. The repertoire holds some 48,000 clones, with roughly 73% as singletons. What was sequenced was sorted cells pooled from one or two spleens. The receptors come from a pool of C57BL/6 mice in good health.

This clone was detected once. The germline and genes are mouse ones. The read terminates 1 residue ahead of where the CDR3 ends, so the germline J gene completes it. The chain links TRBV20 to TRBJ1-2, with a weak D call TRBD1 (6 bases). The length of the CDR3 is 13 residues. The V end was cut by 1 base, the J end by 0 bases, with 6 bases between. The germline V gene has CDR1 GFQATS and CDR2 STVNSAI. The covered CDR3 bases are TGTGGTGCTAGGGGACAGGCAAACTCCGACTACACC. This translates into CGARGQANSDYT. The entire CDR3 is CGARGQANSDYTF.

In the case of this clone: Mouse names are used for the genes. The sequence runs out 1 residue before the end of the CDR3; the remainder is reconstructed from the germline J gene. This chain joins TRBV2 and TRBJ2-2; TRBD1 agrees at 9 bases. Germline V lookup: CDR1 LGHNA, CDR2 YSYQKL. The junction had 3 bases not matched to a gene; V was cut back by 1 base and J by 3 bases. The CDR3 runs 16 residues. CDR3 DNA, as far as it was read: TGTGCCAGCAGCCAAGTTACAGGGGGCTACACCGGGCAGCTCTAC. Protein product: CASSQVTGGYTGQLY. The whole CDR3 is CASSQVTGGYTGQLYF.

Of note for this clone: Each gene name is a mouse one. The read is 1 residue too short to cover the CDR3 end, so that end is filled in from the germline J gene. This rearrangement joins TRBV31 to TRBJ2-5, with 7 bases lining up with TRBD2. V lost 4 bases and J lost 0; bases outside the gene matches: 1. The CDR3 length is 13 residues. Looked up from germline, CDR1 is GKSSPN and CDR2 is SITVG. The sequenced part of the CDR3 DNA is TGTGCCTGGAACTGGGGTAACCAAGACACCCAGTAC. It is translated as CAWNWGNQDTQY. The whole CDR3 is CAWNWGNQDTQYF.

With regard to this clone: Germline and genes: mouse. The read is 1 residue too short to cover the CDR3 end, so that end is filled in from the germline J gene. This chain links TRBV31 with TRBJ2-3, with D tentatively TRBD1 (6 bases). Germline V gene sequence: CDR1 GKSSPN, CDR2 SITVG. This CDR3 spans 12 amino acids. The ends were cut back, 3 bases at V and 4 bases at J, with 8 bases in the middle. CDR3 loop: CAWSGTTETLYF. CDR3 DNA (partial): TGTGCCTGGAGCGGGACAACAGAAACGCTGTAT.

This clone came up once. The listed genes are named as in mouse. The part of the CDR3 DNA that was read is TGTGCCAGCGGTGATGGGGGAGACACCCAGTAC. Residues: CASGDGGDTQY. The CDR3, in full, reads CASGDGGDTQYF. The rearrangement joins TRBV13-2 to TRBJ2-5; no clear D. The read halts 1 residue ahead of the CDR3 end, with the missing end drawn from the germline J gene. Germline V gives CDR1 NNHNN, CDR2 SYGAGS (reference sequence). Trimming shortened V by 0 bases and J by 5 bases, and 4 bases separated the two germline ends. The CDR3 runs to 12 residues.

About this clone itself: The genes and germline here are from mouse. The part of the CDR3 DNA that was read is TGTGCCAGCAGTATACAGGGGGACAACCAGGCTCCGCTT. Translating it yields CASSIQGDNQAPL. The full CDR3 sequence reads CASSIQGDNQAPLF. The V call is TRBV19, the J call TRBJ1-5, with 7 bases identical to TRBD1. The read ends 1 residue shy of where the CDR3 ends; the end is completed using the germline J gene. The V and J ends lost 1 base and 2 bases, in that order; junction bases with no gene match: 0. The germline gives CDR1 FNHDT, CDR2 SITEND (reference sequence). This CDR3 is 14 amino acids long.

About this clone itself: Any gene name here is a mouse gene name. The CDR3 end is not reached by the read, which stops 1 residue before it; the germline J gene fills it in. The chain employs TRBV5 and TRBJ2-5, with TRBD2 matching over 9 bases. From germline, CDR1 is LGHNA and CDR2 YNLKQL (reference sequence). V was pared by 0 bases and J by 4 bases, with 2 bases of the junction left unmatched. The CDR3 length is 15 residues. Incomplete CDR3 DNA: TGTGCCAGCAGCCAAGATGGACTGGGGAAAGACACCCAGTAC. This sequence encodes CASSQDGLGKDTQY. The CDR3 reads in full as CASSQDGLGKDTQYF.

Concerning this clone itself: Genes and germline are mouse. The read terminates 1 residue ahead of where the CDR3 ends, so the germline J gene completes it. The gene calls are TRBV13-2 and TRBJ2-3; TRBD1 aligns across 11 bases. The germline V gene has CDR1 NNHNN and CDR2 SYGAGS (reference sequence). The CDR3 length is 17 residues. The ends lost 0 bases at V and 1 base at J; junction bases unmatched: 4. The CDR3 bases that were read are TGTGCCAGCGGTGATGCACCGGGACAGGGGGGTGCAGAAACGCTGTAT. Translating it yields CASGDAPGQGGAETLY. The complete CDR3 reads CASGDAPGQGGAETLYF.

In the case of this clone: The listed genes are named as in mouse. This chain's CDR3 is CASKGQISGNTLYF. The CDR3 DNA, read in part, is TGTGCCAGCAAAGGGCAAATTTCTGGAAATACGCTCTAT. The V call is TRBV13-3, the J call TRBJ1-3; D not resolved. The missing CDR3 end, 1 residue past where the read stops, is filled in from the germline J gene. The CDR3 consists of 14 residues. CDR1 NNHDY and CDR2 SYVADS come from the germline V gene. V shed 6 bases and J shed 0 bases, with 10 bases lying between them.

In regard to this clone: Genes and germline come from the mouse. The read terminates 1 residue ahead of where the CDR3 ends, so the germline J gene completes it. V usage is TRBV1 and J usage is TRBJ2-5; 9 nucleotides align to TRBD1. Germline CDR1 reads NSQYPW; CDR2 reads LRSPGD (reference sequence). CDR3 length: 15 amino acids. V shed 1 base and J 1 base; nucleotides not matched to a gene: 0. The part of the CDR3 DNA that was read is TGCACCTGCAGTGCAGGGGACAGGGACCAAGACACCCAGTAC. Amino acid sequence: CTCSAGDRDQDTQY. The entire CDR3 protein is CTCSAGDRDQDTQYF. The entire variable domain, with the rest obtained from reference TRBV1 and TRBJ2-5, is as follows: VTLLEQNPRWRLVPRGQAVNLRCILKNSQYPWMSWYQQDLQKQLQWLFTLRSPGDKEVKSLPGADYLATRVTDTELRLQVANMSQGRTLYCTCSAGDRDQDTQYFGPGTRLLVL.

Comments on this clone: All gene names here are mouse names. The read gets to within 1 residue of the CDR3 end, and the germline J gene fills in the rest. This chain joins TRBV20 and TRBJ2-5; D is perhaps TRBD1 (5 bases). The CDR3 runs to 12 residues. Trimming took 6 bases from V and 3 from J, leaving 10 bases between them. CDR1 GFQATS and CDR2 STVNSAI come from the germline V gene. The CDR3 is CGAGRGQDTQYF. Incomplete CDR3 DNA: TGTGGTGCAGGGAGGGGACAAGACACCCAGTAC.

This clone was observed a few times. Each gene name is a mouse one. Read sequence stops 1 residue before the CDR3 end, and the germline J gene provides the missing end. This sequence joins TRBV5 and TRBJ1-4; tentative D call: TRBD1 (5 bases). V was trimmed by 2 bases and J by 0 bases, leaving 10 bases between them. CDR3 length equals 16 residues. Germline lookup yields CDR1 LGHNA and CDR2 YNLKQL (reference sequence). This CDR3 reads CASSQQGGLSNERLFF. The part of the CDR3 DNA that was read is TGTGCCAGCAGCCAACAGGGTGGTCTTTCCAACGAAAGATTATTT.

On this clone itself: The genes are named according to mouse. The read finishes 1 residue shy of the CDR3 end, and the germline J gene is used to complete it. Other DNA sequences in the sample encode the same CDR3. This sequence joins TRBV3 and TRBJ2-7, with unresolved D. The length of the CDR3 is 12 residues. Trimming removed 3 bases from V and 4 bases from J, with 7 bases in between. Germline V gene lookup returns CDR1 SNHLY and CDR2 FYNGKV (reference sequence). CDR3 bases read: TGTGCCAGCAGCTTGGGTCAATATGAACAGTAC. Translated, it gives CASSLGQYEQY. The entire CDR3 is CASSLGQYEQYF.

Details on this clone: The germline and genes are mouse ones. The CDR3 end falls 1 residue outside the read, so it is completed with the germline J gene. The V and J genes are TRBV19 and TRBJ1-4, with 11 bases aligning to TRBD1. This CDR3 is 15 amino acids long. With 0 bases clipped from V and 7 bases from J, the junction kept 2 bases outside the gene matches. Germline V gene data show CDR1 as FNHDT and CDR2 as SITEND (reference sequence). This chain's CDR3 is CASSIDGTGGERLFF. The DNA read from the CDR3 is TGTGCCAGCAGTATAGATGGGACAGGGGGCGAAAGATTATTT.

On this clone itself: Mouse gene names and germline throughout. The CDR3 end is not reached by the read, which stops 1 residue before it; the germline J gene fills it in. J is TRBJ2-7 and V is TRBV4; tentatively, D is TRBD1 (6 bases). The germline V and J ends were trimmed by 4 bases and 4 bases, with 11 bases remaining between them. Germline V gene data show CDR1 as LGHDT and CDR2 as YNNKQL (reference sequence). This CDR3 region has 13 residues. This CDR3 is CASSSRQGYEQYF. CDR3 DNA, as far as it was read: TGTGCCAGCAGCTCCCGCCAGGGGTATGAACAGTAC.

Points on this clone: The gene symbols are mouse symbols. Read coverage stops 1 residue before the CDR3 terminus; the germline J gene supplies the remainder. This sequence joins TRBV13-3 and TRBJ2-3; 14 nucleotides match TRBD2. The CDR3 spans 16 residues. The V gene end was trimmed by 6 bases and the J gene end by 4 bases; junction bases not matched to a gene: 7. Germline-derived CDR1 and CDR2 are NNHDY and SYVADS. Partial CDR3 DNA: TGTGCCAGCACCGGGACTGGGGGGGCGCTCCCAGAAACGCTGTAT. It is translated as CASTGTGGALPETLY. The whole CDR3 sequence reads CASTGTGGALPETLYF.

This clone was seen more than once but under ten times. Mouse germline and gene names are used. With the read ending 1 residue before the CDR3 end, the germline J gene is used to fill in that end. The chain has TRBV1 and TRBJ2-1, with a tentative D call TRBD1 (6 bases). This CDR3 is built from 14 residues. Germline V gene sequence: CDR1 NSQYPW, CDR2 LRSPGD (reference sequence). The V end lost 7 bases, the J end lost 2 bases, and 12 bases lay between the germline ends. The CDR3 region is CTCTPGEDYAEQFF. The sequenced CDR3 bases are TGCACCTGCACCCCAGGGGAGGACTATGCTGAGCAGTTC.